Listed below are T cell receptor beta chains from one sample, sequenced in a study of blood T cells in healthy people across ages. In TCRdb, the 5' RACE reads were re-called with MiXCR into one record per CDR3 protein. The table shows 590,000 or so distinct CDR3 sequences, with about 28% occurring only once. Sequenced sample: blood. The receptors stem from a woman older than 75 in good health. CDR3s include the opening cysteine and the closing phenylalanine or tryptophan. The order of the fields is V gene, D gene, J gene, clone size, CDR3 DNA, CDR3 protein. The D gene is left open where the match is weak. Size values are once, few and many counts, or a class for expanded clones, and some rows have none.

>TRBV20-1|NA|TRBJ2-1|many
TGCAGTGCTCTTTTGGGGGGGGCCTCCTACAATGAGCAGTTCTTC
CSALLGGASYNEQFF
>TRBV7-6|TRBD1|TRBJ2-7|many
TGTGCCAGCGGAGGCAGGGGGTACGAGCAGTACTTC
CASGGRGYEQYF
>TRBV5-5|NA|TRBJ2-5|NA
TGTGCCAGCAGCACGAGGGCGGGCGGGGAGACCCAGTACTTC
CASSTRAGGETQYF
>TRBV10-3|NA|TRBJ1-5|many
TGTGCCATCAATGACGAGGGGCTGGGCAATCAGCCCCAGCATTTT
CAINDEGLGNQPQHF
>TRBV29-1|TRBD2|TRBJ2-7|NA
TGCAGCGTCCAACTAGCGGGTTCGTACGAGCAGTACTTC
CSVQLAGSYEQYF
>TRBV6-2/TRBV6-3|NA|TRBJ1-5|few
TGTGCCAGCAGCTTGGGACACTCTGATCAGCCCCAGCATTTT
CASSLGHSDQPQHF
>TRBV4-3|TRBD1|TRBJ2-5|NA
TGCGCCAGCAGCCCAAACGCTGGGACAGGGAAAGGAGAGACCCAGTACTTC
CASSPNAGTGKGETQYF
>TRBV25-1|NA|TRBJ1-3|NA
TGTGCCAGCAGTGCACCCTCACGGAGCTCTGGAAACACCATATATTTT
CASSAPSRSSGNTIYF
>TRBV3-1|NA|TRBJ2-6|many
TGTGCCAGCAGCCAGATACAGGGCTCTGGGGCCAACGTCCTGACTTTC
CASSQIQGSGANVLTF
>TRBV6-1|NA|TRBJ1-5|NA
TGTGCCAGCAGTGAACGGACCGGGAGCCGAAGGCAGCCCCAGCATTTT
CASSERTGSRRQPQHF
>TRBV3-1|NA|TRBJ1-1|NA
TGTGCCGGCATGGATGAGGGGTTATCTAACACTGAAGCTTTCTTT
CAGMDEGLSNTEAFF
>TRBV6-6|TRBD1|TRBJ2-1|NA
TGTGCCAGCAGACTTCCGGGACAGCAAGAGACCCAGTTCTTC
CASRLPGQQETQFF
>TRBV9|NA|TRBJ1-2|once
TGTGCCAGCAGCGTAGACGGACAGCGCTATGGCTACACCTTC
CASSVDGQRYGYTF
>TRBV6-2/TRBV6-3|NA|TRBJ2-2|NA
TGTGCCAGCAGTTACTCGACACTGGCGCTGGGATCCGGGGAGCTGTTTTTT
CASSYSTLALGSGELFF
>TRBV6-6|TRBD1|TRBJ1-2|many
TGTGCCGGGAAACAGGGGAACAATGGCTACACCTTC
CAGKQGNNGYTF
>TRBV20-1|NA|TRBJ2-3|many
TGCAGTGCTGGCAGGGGAGAGGGAGATACGCAGTATTTT
CSAGRGEGDTQYF
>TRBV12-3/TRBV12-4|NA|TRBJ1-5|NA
TGTGCCAGCAGCGACAGAATTAGTCAGCCCCAGCATTTT
CASSDRISQPQHF
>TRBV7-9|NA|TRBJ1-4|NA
TGTGCCAGCAGCCTGGACGGGGATGAAAAACTGTTTTTT
CASSLDGDEKLFF
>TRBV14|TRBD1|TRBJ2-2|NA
TGTGCCAGCAGCCAAGGACAGGGGTTTGCCGGGAAGCTGTTTTTT
CASSQGQGFAGKLFF
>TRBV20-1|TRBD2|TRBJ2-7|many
TGCAGTGCAACTAGCGGGGGGTCCTACGAGCAGTACTTC
CSATSGGSYEQYF
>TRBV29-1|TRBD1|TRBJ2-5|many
TGCAGCGTCGACCTCAGGGGGCTCGGGGAGACCCAGTACTTC
CSVDLRGLGETQYF
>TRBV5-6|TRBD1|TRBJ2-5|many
TGTGCCAGCAGCCGGACAGGGCTTCCAGAGACCCAGTACTTC
CASSRTGLPETQYF
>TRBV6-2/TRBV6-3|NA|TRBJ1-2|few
TGTGCCAGCTCTAACCCCCCCGCGTACGGCTACACCTTC
CASSNPPAYGYTF
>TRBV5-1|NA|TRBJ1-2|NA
TGCGCCAGCAGCGCCGACCAGACCCACTTGGGGAGCTGGGGCTACACCTTC
CASSADQTHLGSWGYTF